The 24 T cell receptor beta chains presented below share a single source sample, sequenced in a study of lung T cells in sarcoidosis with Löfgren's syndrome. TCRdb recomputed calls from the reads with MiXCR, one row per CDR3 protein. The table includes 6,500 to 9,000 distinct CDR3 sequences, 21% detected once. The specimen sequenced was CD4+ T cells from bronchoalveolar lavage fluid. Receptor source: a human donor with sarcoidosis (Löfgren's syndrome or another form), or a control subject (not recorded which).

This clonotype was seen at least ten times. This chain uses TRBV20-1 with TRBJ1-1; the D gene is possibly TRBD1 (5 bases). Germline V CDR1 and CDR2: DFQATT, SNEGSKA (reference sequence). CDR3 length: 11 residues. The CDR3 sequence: CSPGGNTEAFF. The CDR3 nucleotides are TGCAGCCCTGGGGGGAACACTGAAGCTTTCTTT.

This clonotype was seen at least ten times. CDR3 protein: CAISDLGLAGGTDTQYF. The CDR3 DNA follows: TGTGCCATCAGTGACCTGGGACTAGCGGGGGGCACAGATACGCAGTATTTT. V and J are TRBV10-3 and TRBJ2-3, with TRBD2 matching 14 bases. Trimming took 3 bases from V and 1 from J; bases not matched to a gene: 3. This CDR3 contains 17 residues. Germline loops: CDR1 ENHRY, CDR2 SYGVKD.

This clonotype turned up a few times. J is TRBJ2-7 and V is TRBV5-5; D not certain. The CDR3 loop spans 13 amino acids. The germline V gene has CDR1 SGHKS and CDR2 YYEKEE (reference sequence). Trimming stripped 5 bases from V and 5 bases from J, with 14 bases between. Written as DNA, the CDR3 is TGTGCCAGCAGTTATACTTGGGCGCACGAGCAGTACTTC. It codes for CASSYTWAHEQYF. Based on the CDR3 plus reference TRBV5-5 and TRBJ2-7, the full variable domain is DAGVTQSPTHLIKTRGQQVTLRCSPISGHKSVSWYQQVLGQGPQFIFQYYEKEERGRGNFPDRFSARQFPNYSSELNVNALLLGDSALYLCASSYTWAHEQYFGPGTRLTVT.

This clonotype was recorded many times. The chain's CDR3 is CASSYYGWEAGNTIYF. Written as DNA, the CDR3 is TGTGCCAGCAGTTACTACGGCTGGGAGGCTGGAAACACCATATATTTT. The chain has TRBV6-6 and TRBJ1-3; no clear D. V was cut by 1 base and J by 2 bases, with 12 bases left in between. The length of the CDR3 is 16 residues. The germline V gene has CDR1 MNHNY and CDR2 SVGAGI (reference sequence).

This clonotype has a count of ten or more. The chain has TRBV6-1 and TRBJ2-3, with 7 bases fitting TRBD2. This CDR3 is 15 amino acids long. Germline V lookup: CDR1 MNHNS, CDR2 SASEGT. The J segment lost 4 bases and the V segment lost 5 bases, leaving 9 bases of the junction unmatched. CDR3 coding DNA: TGTGCCAGCAGTTGGTCGGGGGGTCGCCCAGATACGCAGTATTTT. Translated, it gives CASSWSGGRPDTQYF.

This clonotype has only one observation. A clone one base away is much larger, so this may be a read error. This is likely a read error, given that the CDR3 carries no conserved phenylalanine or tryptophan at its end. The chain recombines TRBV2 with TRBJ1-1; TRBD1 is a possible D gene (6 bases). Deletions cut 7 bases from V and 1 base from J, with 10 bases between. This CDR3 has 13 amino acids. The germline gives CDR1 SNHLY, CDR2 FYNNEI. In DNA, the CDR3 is TGTGCCAGCACGAAGGGGGAGAACACTGAAGCTTTCTCT. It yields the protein CASTKGENTEAFS.

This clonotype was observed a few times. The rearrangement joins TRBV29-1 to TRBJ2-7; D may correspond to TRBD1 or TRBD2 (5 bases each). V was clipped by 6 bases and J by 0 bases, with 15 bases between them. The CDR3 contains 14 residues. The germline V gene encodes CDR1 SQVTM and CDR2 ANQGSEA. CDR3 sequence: CSVSGTAVSYEQYF. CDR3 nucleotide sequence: TGCAGCGTCTCCGGGACGGCGGTCTCCTACGAGCAGTACTTC.

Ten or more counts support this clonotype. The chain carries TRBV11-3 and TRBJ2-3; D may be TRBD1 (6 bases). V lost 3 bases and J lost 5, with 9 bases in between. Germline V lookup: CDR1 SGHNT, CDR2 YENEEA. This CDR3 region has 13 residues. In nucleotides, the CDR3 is TGTGCCAGCAGCTTCTCACAGGGAGATACGCAGTATTTT. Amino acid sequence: CASSFSQGDTQYF.

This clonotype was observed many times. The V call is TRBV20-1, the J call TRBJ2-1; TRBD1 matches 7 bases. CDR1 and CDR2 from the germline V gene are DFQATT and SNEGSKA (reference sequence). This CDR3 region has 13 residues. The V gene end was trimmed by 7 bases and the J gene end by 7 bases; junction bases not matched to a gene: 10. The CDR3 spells CSVTKGAGNEQFF. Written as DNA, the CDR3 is TGCAGTGTAACTAAGGGGGCTGGGAATGAGCAGTTCTTC.

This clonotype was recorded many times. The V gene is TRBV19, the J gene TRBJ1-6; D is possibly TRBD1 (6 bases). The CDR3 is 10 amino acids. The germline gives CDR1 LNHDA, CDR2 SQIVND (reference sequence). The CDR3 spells CATGISPLHF. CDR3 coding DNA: TGTGCTACAGGGATTTCACCCCTCCACTTT.

DNA for the CDR3: TGCGCCAGCAGGGATGGGGGGGCGGAAGATACGCAGTATTTT. This encodes CASRDGGAEDTQYF. The chain has TRBV5-1 and TRBJ2-3, with D perhaps matching TRBD2 (7 bases). CDR3 size: 14 residues. Trimming shortened V by 5 bases and J by 5 bases, and 15 bases separated the two germline ends. CDR1 is SGHRS, CDR2 YFSETQ, per germline. Based on the CDR3 plus reference TRBV5-1 and TRBJ2-3, the full variable domain is KAGVTQTPRYLIKTRGQQVTLSCSPISGHRSVSWYQQTPGQGLQFLFEYFSETQRNKGNFPGRFSGRQFSNSRSEMNVSTLELGDSALYLCASRDGGAEDTQYFGPGTRLTVL.

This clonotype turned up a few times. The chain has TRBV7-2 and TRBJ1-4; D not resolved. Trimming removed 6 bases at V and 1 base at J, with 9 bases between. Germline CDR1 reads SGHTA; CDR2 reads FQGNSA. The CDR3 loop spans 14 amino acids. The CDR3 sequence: CASRPELTNEKLFF. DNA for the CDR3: TGTGCCAGCAGGCCCGAGTTAACTAATGAAAAACTGTTTTTT.

CDR3 DNA: TGCAGTGCTAAGAGGGGGCTCACAGATACGCAGTATTTT. Translating gives CSAKRGLTDTQYF. The rearrangement links TRBV20-1 to TRBJ2-3; the match to TRBD1 covers 7 bases. The CDR3 is 13 residues long. Looked up from germline, CDR1 is DFQATT and CDR2 is SNEGSKA (reference sequence). The junction had 3 bases not matched to a gene; V was cut back by 4 bases and J by 2 bases.

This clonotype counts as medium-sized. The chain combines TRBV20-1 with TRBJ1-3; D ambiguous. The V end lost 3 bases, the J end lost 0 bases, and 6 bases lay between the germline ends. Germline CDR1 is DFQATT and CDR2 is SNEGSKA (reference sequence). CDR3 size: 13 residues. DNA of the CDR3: TGCAGTGCTAGTGTTAACTCTGGAAACACCATATATTTT. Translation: CSASVNSGNTIYF.

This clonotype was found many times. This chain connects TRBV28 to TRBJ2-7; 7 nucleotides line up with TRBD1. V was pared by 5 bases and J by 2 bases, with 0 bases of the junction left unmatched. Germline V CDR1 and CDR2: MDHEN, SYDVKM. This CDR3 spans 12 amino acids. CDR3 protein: CASSQGAYEQYF. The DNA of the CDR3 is TGTGCCAGCAGTCAGGGGGCCTACGAGCAGTACTTC.

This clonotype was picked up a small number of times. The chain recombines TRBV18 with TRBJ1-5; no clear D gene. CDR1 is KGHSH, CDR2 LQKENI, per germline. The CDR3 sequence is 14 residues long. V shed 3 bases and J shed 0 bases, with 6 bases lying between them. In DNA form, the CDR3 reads TGTGCCAGCTCACCTCGGAGTAGCAATCAGCCCCAGCATTTT. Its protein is CASSPRSSNQPQHF.

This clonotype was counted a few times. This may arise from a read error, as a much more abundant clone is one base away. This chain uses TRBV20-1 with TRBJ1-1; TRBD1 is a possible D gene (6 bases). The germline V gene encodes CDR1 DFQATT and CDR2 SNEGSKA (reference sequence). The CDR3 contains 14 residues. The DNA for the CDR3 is TGCAGTGCTAGTTCACCGGGGGCAAACACTGAAACTTTCTTT. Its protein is CSASSPGANTETFF.

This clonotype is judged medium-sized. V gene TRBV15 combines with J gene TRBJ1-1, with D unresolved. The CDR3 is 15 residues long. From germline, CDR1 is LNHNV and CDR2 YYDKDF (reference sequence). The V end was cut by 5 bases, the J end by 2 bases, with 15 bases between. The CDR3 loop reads CATSGVDGLNTEAFF. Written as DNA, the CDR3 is TGTGCCACCAGCGGTGTGGACGGACTCAACACTGAAGCTTTCTTT. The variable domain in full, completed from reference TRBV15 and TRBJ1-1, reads DAMVIQNPRYQVTQFGKPVTLSCSQTLNHNVMYWYQQKSSQAPKLLFHYYDKDFNNEADTPDNFQSRRPNTSFCFLDIRSPGLGDTAMYLCATSGVDGLNTEAFFGQGTRLTVV.

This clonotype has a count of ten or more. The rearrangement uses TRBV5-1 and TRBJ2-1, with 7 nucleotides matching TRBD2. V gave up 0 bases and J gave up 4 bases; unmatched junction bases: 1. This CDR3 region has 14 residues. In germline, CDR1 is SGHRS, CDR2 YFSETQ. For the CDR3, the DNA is TGCGCCAGCAGCTTGGGCGGGGGATACAATGAGCAGTTCTTC. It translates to CASSLGGGYNEQFF.

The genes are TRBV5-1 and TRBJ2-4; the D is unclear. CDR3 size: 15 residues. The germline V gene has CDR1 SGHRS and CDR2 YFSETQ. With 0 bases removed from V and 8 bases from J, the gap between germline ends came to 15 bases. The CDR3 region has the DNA TGCGCCAGCAGCTTGGACGGGTCCCAGGTAGACATTCAGTACTTC. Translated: CASSLDGSQVDIQYF.

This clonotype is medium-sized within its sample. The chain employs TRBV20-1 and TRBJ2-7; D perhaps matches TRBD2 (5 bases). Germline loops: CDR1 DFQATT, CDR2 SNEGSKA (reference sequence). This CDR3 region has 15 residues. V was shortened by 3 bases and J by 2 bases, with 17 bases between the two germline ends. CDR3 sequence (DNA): TGCAGTGCTAGCCCTCCCAGCGGAGCCGCCTACGAGCAGTACTTC. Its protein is CSASPPSGAAYEQYF.

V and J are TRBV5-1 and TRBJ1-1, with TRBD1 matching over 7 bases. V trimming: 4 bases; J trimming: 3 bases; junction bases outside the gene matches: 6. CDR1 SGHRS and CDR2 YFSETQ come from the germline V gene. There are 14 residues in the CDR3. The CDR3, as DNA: TGCGCCAGCAGCCCGTCAGGGGGGGACACTGAAGCTTTCTTT. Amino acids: CASSPSGGDTEAFF.

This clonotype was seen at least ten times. The CDR3 bases are TGCAGTGCTAGGAGGGTGGTCTTGAACACTGAAGCTTTCTTT. Translated: CSARRVVLNTEAFF. The J gene is TRBJ1-1, the V gene TRBV20-1; D is uncertain. V was pared by 3 bases and J by 0 bases, with 11 bases between. The CDR3 sequence is 14 residues long. Germline V CDR1 and CDR2: DFQATT, SNEGSKA (reference sequence).

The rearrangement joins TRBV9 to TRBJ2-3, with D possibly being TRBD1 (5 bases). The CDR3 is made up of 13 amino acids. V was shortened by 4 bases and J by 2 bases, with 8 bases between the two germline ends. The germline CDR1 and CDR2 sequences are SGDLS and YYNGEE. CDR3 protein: CASSTGFTDTQYF. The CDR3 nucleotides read TGTGCCAGCAGCACAGGATTCACAGATACGCAGTATTTT.